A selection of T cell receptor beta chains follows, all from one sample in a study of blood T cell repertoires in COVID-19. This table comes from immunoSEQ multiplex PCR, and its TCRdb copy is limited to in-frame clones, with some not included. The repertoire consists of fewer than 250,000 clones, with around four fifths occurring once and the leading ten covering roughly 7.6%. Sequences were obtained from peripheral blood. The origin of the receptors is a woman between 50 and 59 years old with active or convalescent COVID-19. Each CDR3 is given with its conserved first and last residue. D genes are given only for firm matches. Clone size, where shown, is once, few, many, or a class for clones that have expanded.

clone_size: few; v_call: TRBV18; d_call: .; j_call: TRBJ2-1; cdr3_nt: TGTGCCAGCTCACCTCCCAGCGGAGTATACAATGAGCAGTTCTTC; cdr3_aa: CASSPPSGVYNEQFF
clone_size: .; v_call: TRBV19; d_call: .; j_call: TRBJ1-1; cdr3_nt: TGTGCCAGTAGTAGCGGGCGGATCGGGACTTTCTTT; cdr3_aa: CASSSGRIGTFF
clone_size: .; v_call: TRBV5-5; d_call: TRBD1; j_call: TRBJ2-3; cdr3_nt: TGTGCCAGCAGCCCCACGGTACAGGGGGGCACAGATACGCAGTATTTT; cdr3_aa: CASSPTVQGGTDTQYF
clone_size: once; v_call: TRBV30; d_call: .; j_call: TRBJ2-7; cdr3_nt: TGTGCCTGGAGGGCCAATAGGAGGATTGGGGAGCAGTACTTC; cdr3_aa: CAWRANRRIGEQYF
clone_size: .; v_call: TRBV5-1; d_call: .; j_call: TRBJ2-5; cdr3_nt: TGCGCCAGCAGCTTCGAGCAGGGCCCCCAAGTCGGAGAGACCCAGTACTTC; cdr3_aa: CASSFEQGPQVGETQYF
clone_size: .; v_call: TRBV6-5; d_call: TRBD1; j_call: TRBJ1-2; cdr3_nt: TGTGCCAGCAGGCCCGGGACAGGGACTAACTATGGCTACACCTTC; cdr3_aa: CASRPGTGTNYGYTF
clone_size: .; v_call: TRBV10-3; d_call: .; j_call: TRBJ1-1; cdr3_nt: TGTGCCATCAGTGGAGGAGGGGAAAAGGCTGAAGCTTTCTTT; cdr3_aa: CAISGGGEKAEAFF
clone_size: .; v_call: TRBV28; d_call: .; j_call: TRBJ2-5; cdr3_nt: TGTGCCAGCAGCCGGCTAGGATCCCAAGAGACCCAGTACTTC; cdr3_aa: CASSRLGSQETQYF
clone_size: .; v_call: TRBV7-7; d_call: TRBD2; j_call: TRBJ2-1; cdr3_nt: TGTGCCAGCAGCCGGGCTAGCGGGAGTAATGAGCAGTTCTTC; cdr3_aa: CASSRASGSNEQFF
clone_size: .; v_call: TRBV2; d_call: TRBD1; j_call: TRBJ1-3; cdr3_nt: TGTGCCAGCAGTGTAGGACAGGGATCTTCTGGAAACACCATATATTTT; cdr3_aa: CASSVGQGSSGNTIYF
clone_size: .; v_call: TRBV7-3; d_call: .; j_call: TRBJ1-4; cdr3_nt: TGTGCCAGCAGCCCGGGCCAGGGAGAAAAACTGTTTTTT; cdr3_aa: CASSPGQGEKLFF
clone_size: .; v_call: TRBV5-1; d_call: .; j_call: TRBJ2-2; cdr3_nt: TGCGCCAGCAGCTCGGGGGAACCTAAGACCGGGGAGCTGTTTTTT; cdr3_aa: CASSSGEPKTGELFF
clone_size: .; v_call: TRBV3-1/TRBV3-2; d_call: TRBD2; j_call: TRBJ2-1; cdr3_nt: TGTGCCAGCAGCCAATCCCGTGCTAGCGGGGGGGGTGTCCAGTTCTTC; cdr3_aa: CASSQSRASGGGVQFF
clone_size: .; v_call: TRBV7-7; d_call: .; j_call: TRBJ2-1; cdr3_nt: TGTGCCAGCAGCTTAGGTGGTACTAGTCGCGATGAGCAGTTCTTC; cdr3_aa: CASSLGGTSRDEQFF
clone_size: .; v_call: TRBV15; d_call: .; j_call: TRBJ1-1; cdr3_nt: TGTGCCACCAGCAGTGAGGCCCACACTGAAGCTTTCTTT; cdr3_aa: CATSSEAHTEAFF
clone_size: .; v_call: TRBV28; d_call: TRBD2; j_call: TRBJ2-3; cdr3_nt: TGTGCCAGCACCTCAGGGGGGCTAGCGGGGACTAACTCAGATACGCAGTATTTT; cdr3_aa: CASTSGGLAGTNSDTQYF
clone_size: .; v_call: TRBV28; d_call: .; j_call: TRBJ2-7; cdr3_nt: TGTGCCAGCACCGCCCCGACAGGAAGAACCTACGAGCAGTACTTC; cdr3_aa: CASTAPTGRTYEQYF
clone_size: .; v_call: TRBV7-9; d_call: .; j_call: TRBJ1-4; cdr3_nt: TGTGCCAGCAGCCTAATCAATGGTGAAAAACTGTTTTTT; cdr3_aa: CASSLINGEKLFF
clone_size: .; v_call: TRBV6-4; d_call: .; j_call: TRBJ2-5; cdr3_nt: TGTGCCAGCGGCAGACGAGGCCAGCAAGAGACCCAGTACTTC; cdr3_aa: CASGRRGQQETQYF
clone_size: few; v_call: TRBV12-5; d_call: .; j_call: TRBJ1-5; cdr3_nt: TGTGCTAGTGGTCCTCGGGGTGGAGAAAGGTATAGCAATCAGCCCCAGCATTTT; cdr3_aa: CASGPRGGERYSNQPQHF
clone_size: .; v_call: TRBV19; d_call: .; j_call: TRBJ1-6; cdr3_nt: TGTGCCACGCGGCCCAGCTCCTATAATTCACCCCTCCACTTT; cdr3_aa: CATRPSSYNSPLHF
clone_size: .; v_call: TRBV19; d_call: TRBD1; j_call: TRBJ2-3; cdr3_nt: TGTGCCAGTAGTAACAGGGGTACAGATACGCAGTATTTT; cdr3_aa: CASSNRGTDTQYF
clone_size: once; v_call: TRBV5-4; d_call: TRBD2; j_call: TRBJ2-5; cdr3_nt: TGTGCCAGCAGCTTGGCGGGAGGGCAGGAGTACTTC; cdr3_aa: CASSLAGGQEYF
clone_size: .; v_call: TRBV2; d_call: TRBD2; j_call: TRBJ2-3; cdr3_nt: TGTGCCAGCTTCAGACTAGCGGGGGTCGATACGCAGTATTTT; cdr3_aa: CASFRLAGVDTQYF
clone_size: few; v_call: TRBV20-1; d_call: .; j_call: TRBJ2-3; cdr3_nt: TGCAGTGCTAGTGGCGGAGGAAGCACAGATACGCAGTATTTT; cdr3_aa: CSASGGGSTDTQYF
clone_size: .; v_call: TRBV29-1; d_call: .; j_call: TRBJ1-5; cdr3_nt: TGCAGCGTTGGGGTATCGGGGGGCGGCAATCAGCCCCAGCATTTT; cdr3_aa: CSVGVSGGGNQPQHF
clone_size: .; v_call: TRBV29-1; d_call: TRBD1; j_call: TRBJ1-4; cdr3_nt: TGCAGCTATCAGGGGGGCGGTGAAAAACTGTTTTTT; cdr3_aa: CSYQGGGEKLFF
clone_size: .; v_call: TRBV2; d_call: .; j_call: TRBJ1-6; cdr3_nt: TGTGTCGGCCTGCAGCGAGCCAATTCACCCCTCCACTTT; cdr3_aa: CVGLQRANSPLHF
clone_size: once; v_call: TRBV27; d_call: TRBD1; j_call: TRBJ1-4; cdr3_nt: TGTGCCAGCAGTTACTACAGGGGGGGCGAAAAACTGTTTTTT; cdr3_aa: CASSYYRGGEKLFF
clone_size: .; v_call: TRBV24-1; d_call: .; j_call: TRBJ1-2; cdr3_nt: TGTGCCACCAGTGATTTAAGAAGGGGGATTGGCTACACCTTC; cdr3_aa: CATSDLRRGIGYTF
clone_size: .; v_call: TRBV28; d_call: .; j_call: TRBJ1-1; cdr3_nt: TGTGCCAGCAGCCACAGGAGAACTGAAGCTTTCTTT; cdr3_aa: CASSHRRTEAFF
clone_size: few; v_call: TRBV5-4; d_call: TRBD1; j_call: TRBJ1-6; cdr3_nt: TGTGCCAGCAGCCACCCGGGGGACAGGGGGCGTCTAAATTCACCCCTCCACTTT; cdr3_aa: CASSHPGDRGRLNSPLHF
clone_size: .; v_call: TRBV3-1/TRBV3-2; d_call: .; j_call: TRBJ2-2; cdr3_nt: TGTGCCAGCCGTCTCAATGCGGGAAACACCGGGGAGCTGTTTTTT; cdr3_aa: CASRLNAGNTGELFF
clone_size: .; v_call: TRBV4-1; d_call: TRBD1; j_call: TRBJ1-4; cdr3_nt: TGCGCCAGCAGCCAAGGAAACGACAGGGGCTATGAAAAACTGTTTTTT; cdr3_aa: CASSQGNDRGYEKLFF
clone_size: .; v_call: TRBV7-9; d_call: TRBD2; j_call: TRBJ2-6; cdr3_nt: TGTGCCAGCAGCTTCCCATCTAGCGGGATTTTCTCCGGGGCCAACGTCCTGACTTTC; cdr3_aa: CASSFPSSGIFSGANVLTF
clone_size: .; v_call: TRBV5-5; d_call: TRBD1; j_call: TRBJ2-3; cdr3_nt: TGTGCCAGCAGCTTACAGGGACAGGGGTTCGATACGCAGTATTTT; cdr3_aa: CASSLQGQGFDTQYF
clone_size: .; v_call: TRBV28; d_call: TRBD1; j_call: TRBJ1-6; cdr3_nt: TGTGCCAGCAGCCTAGACAGGGGGCTTTCACCCCTCCACTTT; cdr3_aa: CASSLDRGLSPLHF
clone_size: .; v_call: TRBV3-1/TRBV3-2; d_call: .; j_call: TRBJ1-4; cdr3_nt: TGTGCCAGCAGCCCCTACTCCGAAAAACTGTTTTTT; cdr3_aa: CASSPYSEKLFF
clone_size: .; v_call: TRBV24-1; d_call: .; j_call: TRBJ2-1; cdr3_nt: TGTGCCACCAGTGATCCCGCACCGGAGCAGGGCTACAATGAGCAGTTCTTC; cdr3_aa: CATSDPAPEQGYNEQFF
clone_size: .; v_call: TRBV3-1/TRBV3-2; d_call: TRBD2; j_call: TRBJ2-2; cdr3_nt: TGTGCCAGCAGCCATCAAGCGGGGGGGCGACGAGGGGAGCTGTTTTTT; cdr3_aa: CASSHQAGGRRGELFF
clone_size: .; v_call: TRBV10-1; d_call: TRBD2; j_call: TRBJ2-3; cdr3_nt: TGCGCCAGCAGTGAGGCCAGCGGGAGCGGAACAGATACGCAGTATTTT; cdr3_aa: CASSEASGSGTDTQYF
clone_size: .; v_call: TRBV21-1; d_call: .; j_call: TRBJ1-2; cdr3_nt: TGCGTTATAACGACAGGGCCCAACTATGGCTACACCTTC; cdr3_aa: CVITTGPNYGYTF
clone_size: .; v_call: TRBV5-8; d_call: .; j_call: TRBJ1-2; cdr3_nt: TGTGCCAGCAGCTTAGAAAGGGGATCACTGCCTAACTATGGCTACACCTTC; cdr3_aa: CASSLERGSLPNYGYTF
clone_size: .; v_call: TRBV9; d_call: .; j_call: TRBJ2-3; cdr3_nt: TGTGCCAGCAGCGTAGTTGGAGGGGGCGGAGATACGCAGTATTTT; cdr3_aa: CASSVVGGGGDTQYF
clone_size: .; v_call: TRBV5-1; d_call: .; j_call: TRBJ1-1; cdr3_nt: TGCGCCAGCAGCATGGGTCGGGGCACTGAAGCTTTCTTT; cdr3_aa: CASSMGRGTEAFF
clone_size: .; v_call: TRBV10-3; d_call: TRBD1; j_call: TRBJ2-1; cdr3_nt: TGTGCCATCAGGAGTCCCGGGACAGGGTCCCCGAACAATGAGCAGTTCTTC; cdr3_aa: CAIRSPGTGSPNNEQFF
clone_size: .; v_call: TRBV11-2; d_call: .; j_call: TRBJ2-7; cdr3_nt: TGTGCCAGCAGCCTCTCGGGGATCTACGAGCAGTACTTC; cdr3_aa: CASSLSGIYEQYF
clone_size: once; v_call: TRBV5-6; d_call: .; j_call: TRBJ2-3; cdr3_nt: TGTGCCAGCAGCTTTTTGTCCTCAGATACGCAGTATTTT; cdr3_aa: CASSFLSSDTQYF
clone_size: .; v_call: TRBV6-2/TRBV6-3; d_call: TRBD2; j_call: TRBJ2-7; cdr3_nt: TGTGCCAGCAGTTACCTAGCGGGCCTTTACGAGCAGTACTTC; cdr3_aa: CASSYLAGLYEQYF